This TCR beta chain comes out of a study of human T cells and chemical hapten exposure. Overall study context: It was small differences in pooled library volume that mainly caused per-sample TCR yields to vary.

CDR1 WSHSY and CDR2 SAAADI come from the germline V gene. V lost 6 bases to trimming and J lost 5 bases; unmatched junction nucleotides: 7. This CDR3 is built from 13 residues. Study findings and constraints: The number of TCRs over 1 in 1000 frequency stayed unchanged after DPC.

Whole blood, unfractionated, served as the material for total RNA extraction. About this clonotype itself: No antigen is known for it.

The study's library attached unique molecular identifiers to single cDNA molecules. Methods used by the authors: TCRs per sample had a median of around 98,000 and ranged from roughly 23,224 to 700,000. MiXCR, applied by TCRdb to the reads, yields one record per CDR3 protein. For this entry, the V and J calls and clone size follow TCRdb and not the study's own pipeline. This sample carries about 120,000 distinct CDR3 sequences, more than 8.5% of them seen once, and the ten largest clones take about 1.4%. The specimen was whole blood. The chain combines TRBV10-2 with TRBJ2-7, with 7 nucleotides matching TRBD2. This receptor was identified in a human donor in good health. Some clones in this sample may be carry-over from other donors' samples. This chain's CDR3 is CASRGLGVNEQYF. CDR3 coding DNA: TGCGCCAGCAGAGGACTAGGAGTCAACGAGCAGTACTTC.